This T cell receptor (beta chain) derives from a study of blood T cell repertoires in COVID-19. Study-wide background: Samples representing acute and convalescent COVID-19 were sourced from the United States, Italy and Spain.

The germline V gene encodes CDR1 ENHRY and CDR2 SYGVKD. V shed 0 bases and J shed 1 base, with 8 bases lying between them. The CDR3 covers 15 residues. In the authors' methods: Scientists estimated how many nucleated cells there were by amplifying reference gene primers. Repertoires were generated with immunoSEQ multiplex PCR, while TCRdb's copy carries only in-frame clones and drops some. V and J calls and clone size are as listed in that table; D and trimming were resolved from the DNA. The sample lists 390,000 or so clones, 85% to 90% occurring once. J is TRBJ2-3 and V is TRBV10-3; maybe TRBD1 (6 bases). The sequencing input was PBMCs or T cells enriched from blood (not recorded which). This clonotype was obtained from a man younger than 30 who had recovered from COVID-19. In DNA, the CDR3 is TGTGCCATCAGTGAGTCCAGGACAGGCACAGATACGCAGTATTTT. Protein: CAISESRTGTDTQYF.